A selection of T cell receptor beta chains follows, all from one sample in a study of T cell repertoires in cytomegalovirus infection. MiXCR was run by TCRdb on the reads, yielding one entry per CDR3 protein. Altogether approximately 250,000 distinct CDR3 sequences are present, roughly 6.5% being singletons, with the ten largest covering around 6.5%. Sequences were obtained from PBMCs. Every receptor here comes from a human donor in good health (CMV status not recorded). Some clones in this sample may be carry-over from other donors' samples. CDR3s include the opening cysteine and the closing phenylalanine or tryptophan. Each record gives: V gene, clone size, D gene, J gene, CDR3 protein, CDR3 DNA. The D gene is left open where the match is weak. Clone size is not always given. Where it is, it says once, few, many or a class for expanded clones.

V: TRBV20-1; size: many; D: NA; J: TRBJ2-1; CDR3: CSARDGGAINEQFF; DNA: TGCAGTGCTAGAGACGGGGGCGCTATCAATGAGCAGTTCTTC
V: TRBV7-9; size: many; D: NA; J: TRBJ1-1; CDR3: CASSSDSLYTEAFF; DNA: TGTGCCAGCAGCTCAGACTCGTTATACACTGAAGCTTTCTTT
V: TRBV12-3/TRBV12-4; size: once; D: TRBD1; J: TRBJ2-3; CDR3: CASSPQGASTDTQYF; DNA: TGTGCCAGCAGCCCACAGGGGGCAAGCACAGATACGCAGTATTTT
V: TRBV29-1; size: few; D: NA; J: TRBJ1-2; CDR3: CSVKGETVYGYTF; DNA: TGCAGCGTGAAGGGGGAGACAGTCTATGGCTACACCTTC
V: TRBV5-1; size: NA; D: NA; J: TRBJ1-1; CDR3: CASSLGHRESTEAFF; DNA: TGCGCCAGCAGCTTGGGTCACAGGGAGAGCACTGAAGCTTTCTTT
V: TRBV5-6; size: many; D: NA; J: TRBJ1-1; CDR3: CASNFIEPDRGPNAEAFF; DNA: TGTGCCAGCAACTTTATTGAGCCGGACCGGGGGCCGAACGCTGAAGCTTTCTTT
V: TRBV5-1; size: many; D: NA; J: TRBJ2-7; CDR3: CASSTEIGEQYF; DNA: TGCGCCAGCTCCACAGAGATAGGAGAGCAGTACTTC
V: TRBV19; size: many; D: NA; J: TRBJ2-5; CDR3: CASSITISETQYF; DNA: TGTGCCAGTAGTATCACTATCAGTGAGACCCAGTACTTC
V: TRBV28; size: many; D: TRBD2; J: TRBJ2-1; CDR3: CASSLPFGLAGGSSYNEQFF; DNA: TGTGCCAGCAGTTTACCGTTTGGACTAGCGGGGGGGAGCTCCTACAATGAGCAGTTCTTC
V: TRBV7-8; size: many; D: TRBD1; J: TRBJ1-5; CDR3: CASSLWDRSSNQPQHF; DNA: TGTGCCAGCAGCTTGTGGGACAGGTCTAGCAATCAGCCCCAGCATTTT
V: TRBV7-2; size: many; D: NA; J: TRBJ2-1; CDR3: CASSLDAASSYNEQFF; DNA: TGTGCCAGCAGCTTAGATGCTGCTAGCTCCTACAATGAGCAGTTCTTC
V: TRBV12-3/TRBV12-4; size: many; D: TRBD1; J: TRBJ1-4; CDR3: CASGDRVRNEKLFF; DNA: TGTGCCAGCGGGGACAGGGTGAGGAATGAAAAACTGTTTTTT
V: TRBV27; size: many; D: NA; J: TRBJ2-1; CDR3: CASSFRVNEQFF; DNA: TGTGCCAGCAGTTTTAGGGTCAATGAGCAGTTCTTC
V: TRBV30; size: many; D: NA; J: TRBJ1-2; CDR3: CAWSVGGYGYTF; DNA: TGTGCCTGGAGTGTTGGGGGATATGGCTACACCTTC
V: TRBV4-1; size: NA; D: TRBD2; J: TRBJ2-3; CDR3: CASSQDSSGGLLDTQYF; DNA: TGCGCCAGCAGCCAAGATTCTAGCGGGGGATTATTAGATACGCAGTATTTT
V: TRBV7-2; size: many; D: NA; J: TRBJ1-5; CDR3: CASSPRAGGQPQHF; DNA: TGTGCCAGCAGCCCGCGGGCGGGTGGGCAGCCCCAGCATTTT
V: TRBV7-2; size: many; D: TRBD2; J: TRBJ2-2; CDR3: CASSWDGLAGAMNTGELFF; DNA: TGTGCCAGCAGCTGGGATGGACTAGCGGGGGCCATGAACACCGGGGAGCTGTTTTTT
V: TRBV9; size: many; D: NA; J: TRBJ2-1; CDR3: CASSVDTGAVYNEQFF; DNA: TGTGCCAGCAGCGTAGATACGGGGGCCGTCTACAATGAGCAGTTCTTC
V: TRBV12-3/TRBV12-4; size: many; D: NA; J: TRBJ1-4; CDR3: CASSLTGWDEKLFF; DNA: TGTGCCAGCAGTTTGACAGGATGGGATGAAAAACTGTTTTTT
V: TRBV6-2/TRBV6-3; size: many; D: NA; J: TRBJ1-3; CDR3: CASSPPGVSGNTIYF; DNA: TGTGCCAGCAGCCCCCCGGGCGTCTCTGGAAACACCATATATTTT
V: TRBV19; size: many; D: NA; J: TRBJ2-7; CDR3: CASSPWTQGISSYEQYF; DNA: TGTGCCAGTAGCCCGTGGACGCAGGGAATTAGCTCCTACGAGCAGTACTTC
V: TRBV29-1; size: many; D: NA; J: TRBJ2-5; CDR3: CSTGEGETQYF; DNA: TGCAGCACGGGAGAAGGAGAGACCCAGTACTTC
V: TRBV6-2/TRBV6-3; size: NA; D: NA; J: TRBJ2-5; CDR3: CSSSWSGLVQETQYF; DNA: TGTTCCAGCAGTTGGAGCGGGCTAGTCCAAGAGACCCAGTACTTC
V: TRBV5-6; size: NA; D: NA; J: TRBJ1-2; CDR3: CASASGRDYGYTF; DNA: TGTGCCAGCGCTTCGGGGCGAGACTATGGCTACACCTTC
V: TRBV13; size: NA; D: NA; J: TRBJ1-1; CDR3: CASSLQGSYSNTEAFF; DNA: TGTGCCAGCAGCTTACAGGGGTCCTATTCGAACACTGAAGCTTTCTTT
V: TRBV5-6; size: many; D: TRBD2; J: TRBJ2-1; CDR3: CASSSLEKRGGGEQFF; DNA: TGTGCCAGCAGCTCCCTCGAAAAGCGGGGGGGAGGGGAGCAGTTCTTC
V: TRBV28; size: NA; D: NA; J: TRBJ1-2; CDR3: CASSVVGLEGYTF; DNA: TGTGCCAGCAGTGTCGTCGGGTTGGAGGGCTACACCTTC
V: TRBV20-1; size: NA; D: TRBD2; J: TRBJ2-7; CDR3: CSARHSGPGSGGSYEQYF; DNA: TGCAGTGCTAGACACTCAGGCCCGGGTAGCGGGGGTTCCTACGAGCAGTACTTC
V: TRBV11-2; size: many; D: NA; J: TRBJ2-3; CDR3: CASSFRPPTDTQYF; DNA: TGTGCCAGCAGCTTCCGCCCTCCAACAGATACGCAGTATTTT
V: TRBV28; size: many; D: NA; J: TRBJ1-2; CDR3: CASTVPMGGKNNYGYTF; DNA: TGTGCCAGCACCGTTCCCATGGGGGGGAAGAATAACTATGGCTACACCTTC
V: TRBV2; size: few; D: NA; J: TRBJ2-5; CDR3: CASSEALSTATGTQYF; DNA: TGTGCCAGCAGTGAAGCGCTTTCGACAGCGACGGGGACCCAGTACTTC
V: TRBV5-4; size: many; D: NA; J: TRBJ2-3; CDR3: CASSFQANTQYF; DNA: TGTGCCAGCAGCTTTCAAGCAAATACGCAGTATTTT
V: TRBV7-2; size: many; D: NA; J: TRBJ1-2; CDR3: CASSDSVYGYTF; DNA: TGTGCCAGCAGCGACAGCGTTTATGGCTACACCTTC
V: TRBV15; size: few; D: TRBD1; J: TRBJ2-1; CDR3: CATSRGDSRGYNEQFF; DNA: TGTGCCACCAGCAGAGGGGACAGCCGCGGTTACAATGAGCAGTTCTTC
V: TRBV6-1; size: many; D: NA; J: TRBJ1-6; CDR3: CASSARGVSNSPLHF; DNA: TGTGCCAGCAGTGCCCGTGGGGTCAGTAATTCACCCCTCCACTTT
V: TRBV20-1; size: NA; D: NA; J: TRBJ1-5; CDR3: CSVLGASNQPQHF; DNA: TGCAGTGTACTGGGAGCAAGCAATCAGCCCCAGCATTTT
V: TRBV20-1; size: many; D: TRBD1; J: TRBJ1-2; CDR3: CSAYGGGQGLGYTF; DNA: TGCAGTGCTTACGGAGGGGGACAGGGGCTCGGCTACACCTTC
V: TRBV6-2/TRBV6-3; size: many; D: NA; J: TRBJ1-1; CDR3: CASSYLGLNTEAFF; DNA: TGTGCCAGCAGTTACTTGGGTTTGAACACTGAAGCTTTCTTT
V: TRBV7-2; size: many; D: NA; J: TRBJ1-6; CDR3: CASSLEGGPTDALHF; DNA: TGTGCCAGCAGCTTAGAAGGTGGGCCGACAGACGCCCTCCACTTT
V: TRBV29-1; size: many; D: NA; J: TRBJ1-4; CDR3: CSVANEKLFF; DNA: TGCAGCGTTGCTAATGAAAAACTGTTTTTT
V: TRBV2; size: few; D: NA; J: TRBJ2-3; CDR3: CASREGQTSTDTQYF; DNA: TGTGCCAGCAGGGAAGGACAGACAAGCACAGATACGCAGTATTTT
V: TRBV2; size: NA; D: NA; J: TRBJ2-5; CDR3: CASRDWMQETQYF; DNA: TGTGCCAGCAGGGACTGGATGCAAGAGACCCAGTACTTC
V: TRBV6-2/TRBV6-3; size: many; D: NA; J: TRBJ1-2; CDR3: CASSPTWASNYGYTF; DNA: TGTGCCAGCTCACCAACTTGGGCTTCTAACTATGGCTACACCTTC
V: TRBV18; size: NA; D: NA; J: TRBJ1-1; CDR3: CASSRKAGTEAFF; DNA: TGTGCCAGCTCACGAAAGGCGGGCACTGAAGCTTTCTTT
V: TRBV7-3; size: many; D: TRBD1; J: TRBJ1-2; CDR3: CASSLDRGLGHGYTF; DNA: TGTGCCAGCAGCCTCGACAGGGGACTAGGCCATGGCTACACCTTC
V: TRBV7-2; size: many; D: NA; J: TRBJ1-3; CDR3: CASSSGPPLSGNTIYF; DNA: TGTGCCAGCAGCTCGGGACCGCCGCTCTCTGGAAACACCATATATTTT
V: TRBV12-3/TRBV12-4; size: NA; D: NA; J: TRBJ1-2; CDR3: CASSPYGDRRKDGYTF; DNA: TGTGCCAGCAGCCCATACGGTGACCGGCGTAAAGATGGCTACACCTTC
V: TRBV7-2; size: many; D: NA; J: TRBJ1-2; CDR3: CASSTPSFGANYGYTF; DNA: TGTGCCAGCAGCACCCCATCCTTTGGGGCTAACTATGGCTACACCTTC
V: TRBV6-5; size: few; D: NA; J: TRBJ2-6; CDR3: CASSPREAGANVLTF; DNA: TGTGCCAGCAGTCCCCGTGAAGCTGGGGCCAACGTCCTGACTTTC
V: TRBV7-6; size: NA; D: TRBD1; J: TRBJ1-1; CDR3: CASSQRKIGGNTEAFF; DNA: TGTGCCAGCAGCCAGCGTAAAATAGGGGGCAACACTGAAGCTTTCTTT
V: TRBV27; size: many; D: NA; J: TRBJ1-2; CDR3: CASSSQGLANYGYTF; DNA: TGTGCCAGCAGTTCCCAGGGTCTGGCTAACTATGGCTACACCTTC
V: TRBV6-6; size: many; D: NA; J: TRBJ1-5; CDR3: CASSYSTGMDNQPQHF; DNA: TGTGCCAGCAGTTACTCGACGGGTATGGACAATCAGCCCCAGCATTTT